This T cell receptor beta chain was recorded in a study of blood T cell repertoires in COVID-19. Study background: Researchers got acute and convalescent COVID-19 samples from the United States, Italy and Spain. From T cells, B-cell-depleted T cells, or PBMCs came the material, which was cDNA or gDNA.

Per the original methods: Reference gene primer amplification yielded estimated nucleated cell counts. TCRdb keeps only in-frame clones here, not all; method: immunoSEQ multiplex PCR. That table furnishes V, J and clone size, whereas the DNA furnished D and trimming. The data hold approximately 130,000 clones, with approximately 83% observed a single time. V gave up 2 bases and J gave up 5 bases, with 13 bases separating them. Per the germline V gene, CDR1 is SGHRS and CDR2 is YFSETQ. There are 15 residues in the CDR3. This receptor was obtained from a woman in her fifties or sixties who had recovered from COVID-19. Sample: peripheral blood. This rearrangement joins TRBV5-1 to TRBJ1-4, with a weak D call TRBD1 (6 bases). The CDR3 DNA sequence: TGCGCCAGCAGCTTTGAAGCAGGGGCGAATGAAAAACTGTTTTTT. It yields the protein CASSFEAGANEKLFF.